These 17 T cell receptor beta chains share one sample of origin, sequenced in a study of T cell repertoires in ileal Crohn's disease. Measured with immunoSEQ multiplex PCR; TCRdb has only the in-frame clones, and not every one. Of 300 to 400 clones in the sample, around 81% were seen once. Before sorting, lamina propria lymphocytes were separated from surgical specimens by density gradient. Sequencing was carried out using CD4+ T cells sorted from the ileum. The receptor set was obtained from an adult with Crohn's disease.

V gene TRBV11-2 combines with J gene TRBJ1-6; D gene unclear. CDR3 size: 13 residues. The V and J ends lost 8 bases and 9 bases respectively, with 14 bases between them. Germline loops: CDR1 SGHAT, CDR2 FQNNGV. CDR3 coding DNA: TGTGCCAGCTCGCGGGGTCCGAGTTCACCCCTCCACTTT. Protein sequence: CASSRGPSSPLHF.

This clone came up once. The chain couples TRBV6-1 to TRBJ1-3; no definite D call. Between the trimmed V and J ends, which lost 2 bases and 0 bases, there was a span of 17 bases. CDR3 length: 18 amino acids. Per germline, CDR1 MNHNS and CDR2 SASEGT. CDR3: CASSEFATLQPSGNTIYF. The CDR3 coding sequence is TGTGCCAGCAGTGAATTTGCGACACTTCAACCCTCTGGAAACACCATATATTTT.

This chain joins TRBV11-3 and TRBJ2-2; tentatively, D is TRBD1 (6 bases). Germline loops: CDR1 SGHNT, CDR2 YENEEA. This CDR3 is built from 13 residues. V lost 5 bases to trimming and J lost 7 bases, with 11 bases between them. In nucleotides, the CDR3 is TGTGCCAGCAGCAGACAGGTTTACGGGGAGCTGTTTTTT. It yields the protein CASSRQVYGELFF.

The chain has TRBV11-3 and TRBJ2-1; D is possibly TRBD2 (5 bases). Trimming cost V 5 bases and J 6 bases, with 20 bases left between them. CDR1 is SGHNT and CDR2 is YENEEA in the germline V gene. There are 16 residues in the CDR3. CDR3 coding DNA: TGTGCCAGCAGCCCACTCGGGGTAGCGCCTACCAATGAGCAGTTCTTC. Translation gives CASSPLGVAPTNEQFF.

This CDR3 is CASSFYGTGVVGYTF. The CDR3 nucleotides read TGTGCCAGCAGCTTTTACGGGACAGGTGTGGTTGGCTACACCTTC. This chain connects TRBV5-4 to TRBJ1-2; 8 bases align to TRBD1. The CDR3 consists of 15 residues. J was trimmed by 7 bases and V by 2 bases; bases with no gene match: 10. From germline, CDR1 is SGHNT and CDR2 YYREEE (reference sequence).

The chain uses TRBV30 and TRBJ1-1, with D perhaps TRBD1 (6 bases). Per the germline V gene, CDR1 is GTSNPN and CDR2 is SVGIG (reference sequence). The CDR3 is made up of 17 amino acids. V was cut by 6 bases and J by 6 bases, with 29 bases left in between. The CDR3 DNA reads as TGTGCCTGCTCGAAAAGTCGGGGGACCGGGGGGGGCCCTGAAGCTTTCTTT. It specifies CACSKSRGTGGGPEAFF. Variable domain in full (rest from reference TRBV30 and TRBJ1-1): SQTIHQWPATLVQPVGSPLSLECTVEGTSNPNLYWYRQAAGRGLQLLFYSVGIGQISSEVPQNLSASRPQDRQFILSSKKLLLSDSGFYLCACSKSRGTGGGPEAFFGQGTRLTVV.

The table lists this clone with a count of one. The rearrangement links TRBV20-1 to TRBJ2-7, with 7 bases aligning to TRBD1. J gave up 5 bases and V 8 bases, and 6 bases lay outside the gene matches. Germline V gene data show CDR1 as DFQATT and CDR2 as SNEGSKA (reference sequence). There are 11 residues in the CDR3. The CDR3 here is CSYQGDHEQYV. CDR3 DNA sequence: TGCAGTTACCAGGGGGACCACGAGCAGTACGTC.

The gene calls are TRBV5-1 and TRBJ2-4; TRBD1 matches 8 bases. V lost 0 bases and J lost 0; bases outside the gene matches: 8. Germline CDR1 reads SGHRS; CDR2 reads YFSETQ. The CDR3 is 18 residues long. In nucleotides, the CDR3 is TGCGCCAGCAGCTTGGTAACAGGGGGTGAGCTAGCCAAAAACATTCAGTACTTC. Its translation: CASSLVTGGELAKNIQYF. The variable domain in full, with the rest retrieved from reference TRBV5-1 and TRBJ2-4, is KAGVTQTPRYLIKTRGQQVTLSCSPISGHRSVSWYQQTPGQGLQFLFEYFSETQRNKGNFPGRFSGRQFSNSRSEMNVSTLELGDSALYLCASSLVTGGELAKNIQYFGAGTRLSVL.

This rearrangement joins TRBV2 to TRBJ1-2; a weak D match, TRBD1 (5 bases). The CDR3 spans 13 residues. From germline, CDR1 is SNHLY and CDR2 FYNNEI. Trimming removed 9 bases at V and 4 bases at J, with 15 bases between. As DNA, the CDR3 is TGTGCCAGAGCGGGGGACCGCCCCTATGGCTACACCTTC. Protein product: CARAGDRPYGYTF.

The CDR3 is CAWSVAQGAIYNEQFF. Written as DNA, the CDR3 is TGTGCCTGGAGTGTAGCGCAGGGGGCAATTTACAATGAGCAGTTCTTC. This chain links TRBV30 with TRBJ2-1, with TRBD1 identical over 8 bases. V lost 0 bases and J lost 4; bases outside the gene matches: 8. The CDR3 extends over 16 amino acids. Germline CDR1 is GTSNPN and CDR2 is SVGIG (reference sequence).

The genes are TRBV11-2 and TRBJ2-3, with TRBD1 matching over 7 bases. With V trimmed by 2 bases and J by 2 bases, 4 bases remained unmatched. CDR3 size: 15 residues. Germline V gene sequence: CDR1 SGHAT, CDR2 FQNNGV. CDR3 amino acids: CASSLNQGDTDTQYF. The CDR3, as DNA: TGTGCCAGCAGCTTAAACCAGGGGGACACAGATACGCAGTATTTT.

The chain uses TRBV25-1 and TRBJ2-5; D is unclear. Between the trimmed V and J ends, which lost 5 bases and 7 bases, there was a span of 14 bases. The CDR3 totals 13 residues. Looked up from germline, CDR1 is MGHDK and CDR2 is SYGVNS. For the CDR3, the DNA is TGTGCCAGCAGTACCGACGCTCCAGGGACCCAGTACTTC. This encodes CASSTDAPGTQYF.

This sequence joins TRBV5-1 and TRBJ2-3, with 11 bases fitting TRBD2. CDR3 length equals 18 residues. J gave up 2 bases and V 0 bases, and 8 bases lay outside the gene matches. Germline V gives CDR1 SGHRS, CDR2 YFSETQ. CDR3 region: CASSLAMGLAELTDTQYF. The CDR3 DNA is TGCGCCAGCAGCTTGGCTATGGGACTAGCGGAGCTCACAGATACGCAGTATTTT.

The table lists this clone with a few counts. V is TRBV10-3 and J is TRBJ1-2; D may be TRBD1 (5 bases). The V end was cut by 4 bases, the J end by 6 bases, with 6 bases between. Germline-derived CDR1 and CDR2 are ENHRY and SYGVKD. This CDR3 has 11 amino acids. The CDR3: CAISGGDGYTF. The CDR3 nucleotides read TGTGCCATCAGTGGGGGGGATGGCTACACCTTC.

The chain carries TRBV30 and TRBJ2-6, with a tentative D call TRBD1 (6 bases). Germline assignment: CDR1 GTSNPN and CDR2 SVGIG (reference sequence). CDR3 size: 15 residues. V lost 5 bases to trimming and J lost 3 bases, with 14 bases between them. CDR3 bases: TGTGCCTGGTCAGGGGTTCATAGTGGGGCCAACGTCCTGACTTTC. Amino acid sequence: CAWSGVHSGANVLTF.

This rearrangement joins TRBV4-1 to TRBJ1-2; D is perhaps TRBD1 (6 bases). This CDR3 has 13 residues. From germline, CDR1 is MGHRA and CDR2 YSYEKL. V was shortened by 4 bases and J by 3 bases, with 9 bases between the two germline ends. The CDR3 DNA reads TGCGCCAGCAGCCCAGGGACACACTATGGCTACACCTTC. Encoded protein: CASSPGTHYGYTF.

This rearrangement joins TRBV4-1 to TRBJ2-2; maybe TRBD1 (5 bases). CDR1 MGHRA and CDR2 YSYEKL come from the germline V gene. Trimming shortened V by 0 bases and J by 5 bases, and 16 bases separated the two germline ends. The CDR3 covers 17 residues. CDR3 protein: CASSQDFQGARTGELFF. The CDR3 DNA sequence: TGCGCCAGCAGCCAAGATTTCCAGGGCGCGAGGACCGGGGAGCTGTTTTTT.